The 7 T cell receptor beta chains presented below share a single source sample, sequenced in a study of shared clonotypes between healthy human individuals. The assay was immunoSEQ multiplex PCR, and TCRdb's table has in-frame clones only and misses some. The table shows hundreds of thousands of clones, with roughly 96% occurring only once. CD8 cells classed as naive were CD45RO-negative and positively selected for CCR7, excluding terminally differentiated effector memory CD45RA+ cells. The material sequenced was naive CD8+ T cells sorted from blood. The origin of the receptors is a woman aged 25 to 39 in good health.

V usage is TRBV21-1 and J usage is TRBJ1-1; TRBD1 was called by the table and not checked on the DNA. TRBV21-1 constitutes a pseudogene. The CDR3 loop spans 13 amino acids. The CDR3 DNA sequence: TGTGCCAGCAGCAAAGGGGGCCCTAATGAAGCTTTCTTT. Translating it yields CASSKGGPNEAFF.

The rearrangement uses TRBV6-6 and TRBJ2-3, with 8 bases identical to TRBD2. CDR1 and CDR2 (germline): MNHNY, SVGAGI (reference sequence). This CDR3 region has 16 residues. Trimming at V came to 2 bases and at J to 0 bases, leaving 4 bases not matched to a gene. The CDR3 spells CASSYAAGGSTDTQYF. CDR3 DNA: TGTGCCAGCAGTTACGCCGCGGGAGGAAGCACAGATACGCAGTATTTT.

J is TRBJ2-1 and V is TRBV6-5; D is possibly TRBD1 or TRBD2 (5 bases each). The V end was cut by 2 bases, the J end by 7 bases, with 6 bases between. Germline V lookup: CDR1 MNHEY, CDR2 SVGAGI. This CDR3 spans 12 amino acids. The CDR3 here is CASSYEGNEQFF. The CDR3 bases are TGTGCCAGCAGTTACGAGGGGAATGAGCAGTTCTTC.

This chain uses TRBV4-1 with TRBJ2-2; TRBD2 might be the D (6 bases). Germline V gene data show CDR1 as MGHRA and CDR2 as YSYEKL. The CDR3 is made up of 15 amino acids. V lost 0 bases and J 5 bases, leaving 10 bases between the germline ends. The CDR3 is CASSQEGGRTGELFF. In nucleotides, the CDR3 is TGCGCCAGCAGCCAAGAGGGAGGCCGTACCGGGGAGCTGTTTTTT.

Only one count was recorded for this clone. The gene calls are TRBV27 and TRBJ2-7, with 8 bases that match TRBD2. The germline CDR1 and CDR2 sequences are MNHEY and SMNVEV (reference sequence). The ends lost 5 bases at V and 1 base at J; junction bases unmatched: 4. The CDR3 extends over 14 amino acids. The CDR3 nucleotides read TGTGCCAGCAGTCACAAGCGGGAGTCCTACGAGCAGTACTTC. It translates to CASSHKRESYEQYF.

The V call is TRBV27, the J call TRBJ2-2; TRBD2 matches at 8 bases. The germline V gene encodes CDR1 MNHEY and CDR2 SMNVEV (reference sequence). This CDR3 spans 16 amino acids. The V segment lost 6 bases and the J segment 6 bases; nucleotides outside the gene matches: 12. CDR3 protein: CASSKLAAVTPGELFF. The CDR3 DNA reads TGTGCCAGCAGCAAACTAGCGGCAGTGACACCCGGGGAGCTGTTTTTT.

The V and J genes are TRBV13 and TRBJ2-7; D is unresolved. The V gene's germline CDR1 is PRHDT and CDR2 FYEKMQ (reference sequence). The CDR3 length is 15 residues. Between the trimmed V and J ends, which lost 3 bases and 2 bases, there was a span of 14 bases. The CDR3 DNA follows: TGTGCCAGCAGCTTGGGTGTAGGCGGAACCTACGAGCAGTACTTC. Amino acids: CASSLGVGGTYEQYF. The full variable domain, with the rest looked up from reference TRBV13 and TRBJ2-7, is AAGVIQSPRHLIKEKRETATLKCYPIPRHDTVYWYQQGPGQDPQFLISFYEKMQSDKGSIPDRFSAQQFSDYHSELNMSSLELGDSALYFCASSLGVGGTYEQYFGPGTRLTVT.